The present entry profiles one TCR beta chain with its context. Per germline, CDR1 MRHNA and CDR2 SNTAGT. The V and J ends lost 4 bases and 1 base respectively, with 7 bases between them. The CDR3 sequence is 14 residues long. This record belongs to a study of radiotherapy plus CTLA-4 blockade in lung cancer. The repertoire was sequenced with immunoSEQ multiplex PCR; TCRdb's copy has only in-frame clones and lacks some. The data show approximately 47,000 clones, approximately 78% seen once. The source was peripheral blood, collected from a patient treated with radiotherapy plus ipilimumab. The genes are TRBV6-4 and TRBJ2-2, with a possible D match to TRBD2 (6 bases). The TCR was taken from a human donor with non-small cell lung cancer who had stable disease on radiotherapy plus ipilimumab. CDR3 coding DNA: TGTGCCAGCAGTGTGGAGGGGAACACCGGGGAGCTGTTTTTT. Translating it yields CASSVEGNTGELFF.